This T cell receptor (beta chain) emerged from a study of cytotoxic CD8 clonotypes in ibrutinib-treated CLL. Study outcomes and limitations: Circulating CD8+ T-cell counts were tracked by baseline clonality, which exceeded that of age-matched healthy donors.

The CDR3 spans 13 residues. Germline CDR1 and CDR2: GTSNPN and SVGIG (reference sequence). Method: immunoSEQ multiplex PCR; TCRdb's copy keeps in-frame clones and lacks some. The sample has tens of thousands of clones, approximately 86% seen once; the top ten hold roughly 5.4%. As for this clone: Its target is unknown.

This chain links TRBV30 with TRBJ1-5; D is possibly TRBD1 (5 bases). This clonotype originated in a human donor with chronic lymphocytic leukemia. Sequencing was performed on PBMCs, taken before ibrutinib treatment. DNA of the CDR3: TGTGCGAACGGGGGTCCGGGCAATCAGCCCCAGCATTTT. Amino acid sequence: CANGGPGNQPQHF.